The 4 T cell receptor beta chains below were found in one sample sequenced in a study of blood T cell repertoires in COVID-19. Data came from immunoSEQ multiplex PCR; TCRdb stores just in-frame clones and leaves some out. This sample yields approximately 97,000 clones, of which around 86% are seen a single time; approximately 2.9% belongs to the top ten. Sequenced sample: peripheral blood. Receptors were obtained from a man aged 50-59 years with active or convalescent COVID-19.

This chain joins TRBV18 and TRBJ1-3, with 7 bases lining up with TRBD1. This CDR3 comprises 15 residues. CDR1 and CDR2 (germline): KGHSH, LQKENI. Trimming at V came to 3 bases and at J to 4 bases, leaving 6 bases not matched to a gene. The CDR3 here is CASSPDRVSGNTIYF. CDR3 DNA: TGTGCCAGCTCACCCGACAGGGTATCAGGAAACACCATATATTTT. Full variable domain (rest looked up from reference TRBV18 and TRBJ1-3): NAGVMQNPRHLVRRRGQEARLRCSPMKGHSHVYWYRQLPEEGLKFMVYLQKENIIDESGMPKERFSAEFPKEGPSILRIQQVVRGDSAAYFCASSPDRVSGNTIYFGEGSWLTVV.

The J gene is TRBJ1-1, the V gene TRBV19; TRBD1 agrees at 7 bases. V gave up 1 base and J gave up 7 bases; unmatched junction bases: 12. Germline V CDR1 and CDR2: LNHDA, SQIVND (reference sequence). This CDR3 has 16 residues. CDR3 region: CASSIGEQGRRGEAFF. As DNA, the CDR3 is TGTGCCAGTAGTATAGGGGAACAGGGGCGCAGGGGTGAAGCTTTCTTT.

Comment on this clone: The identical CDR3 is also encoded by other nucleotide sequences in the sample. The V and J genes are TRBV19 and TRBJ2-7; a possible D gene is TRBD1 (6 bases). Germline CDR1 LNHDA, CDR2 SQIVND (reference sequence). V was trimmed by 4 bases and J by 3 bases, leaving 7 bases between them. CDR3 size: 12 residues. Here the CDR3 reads CASSRGGYEQYF. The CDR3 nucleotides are TGTGCCAGTAGTAGAGGGGGCTACGAGCAGTACTTC.

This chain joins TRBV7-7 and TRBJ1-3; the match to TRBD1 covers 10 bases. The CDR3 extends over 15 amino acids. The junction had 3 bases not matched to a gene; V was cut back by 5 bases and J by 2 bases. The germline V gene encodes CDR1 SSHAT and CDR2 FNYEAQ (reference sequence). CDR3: CASSAGTGAGNTIYF. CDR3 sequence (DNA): TGTGCCAGCAGCGCAGGGACAGGGGCTGGAAACACCATATATTTT.